The text below deals with one T cell receptor beta chain. Its antigen has not been determined. Per-base qualities were not stored, and no clone one base away is much larger. The sample belongs to a study of shared clonotypes between healthy human individuals (TCRdb year 2020). Regarding the study in general: The cohort comprised a couple of women and three men aged 18 to 49 years. Blood TCR repertoires of roughly 5 healthy adults were deeply sequenced to estimate repertoire size and the extent of clonotype sharing between individuals. Per donor, leukapheresis produced somewhere between about 0.9 and 10 billion PBMCs. For each donor, CD4 naive and CD4 memory were each run on three plates, CD8 naive on two plates, and CD8 memory on one plate. Libraries were prepared and TCR repertoires were sequenced by different laboratories using diverse techniques, in order to increase sequencing depth and limit assay-specific biases.

The study at large found these results: Naive subsets generally had larger estimated clonotype richness than memory subsets did. Sharing across a few donors was observed for about 5% of naive CD4, about 3.2% of naive CD8, about 2.5% of memory CD4, and approximately 0.41% of memory CD8 clonotypes. Because the study included a small number of donors, the genetic and exposure-history diversity represented was limited. Sampling was restricted to blood, and TCR repertoires in tissues likely differ from the TCR repertoires found in blood. Compared with non-shared clonotypes, clonotypes shared by all four sorted-subset donors had higher generation probabilities. Rarefaction of sorted-subset datasets indicated incomplete sequencing despite the large sequencing depth. Based on pairwise subsampling, the degree of clonotype sharing among donors was expected to be affected by sequencing depth.

CD8 naive samples consisted of CD45RO-negative cells that were positively selected for CCR7, yielding a CD45RA+CCR7+ population without TemRA cells. Donors were healthy HIV-negative adults with no recently reported acute infections or vaccinations. Only Caucasian adults living in Nashville, Tennessee, USA were represented among the donors. After blood collection by leukapheresis, PBMCs were isolated using Ficoll-Histopaque density gradient centrifugation and then cryopreserved in the vapor phase of liquid nitrogen. Analytical flow cytometry was used to check the purity and quantity of every magnetically sorted T cell population. Genomic DNA was isolated from each sorted fraction and quantified by UV absorbance on a Nanodrop 2000c. V has 5 bases trimmed and J has 5 bases trimmed; junction bases matching no gene number 11. Inclusive of the bounding cysteine and phenylalanine, the CDR3 is 17 residues long. The DNA shown is the 51-base CDR3, in frame from base 1. Via the germline V gene, CDR1 is MGHRA and CDR2 YSYEKL.

TCR CDR3 regions were amplified from genomic DNA by multiplex PCR using the deep immunoSEQ assay. Extracted genomic DNA from each cell subset was spread evenly across all wells of several immunoSEQ 96-well plates, with each plate serving as a replicate. For sorted subsets, around 200 ng genomic DNA, equal to tens of thousands of T cell genomes, was loaded into each replicate PCR. The purified libraries were quantified using a Qubit 3.0 fluorometer, sized with a Bioanalyzer 2100, and then quantified again using the KAPA Library Quantification kit. Every immunoSEQ 96-well plate was sequenced on a separate single-read 150-cycle Illumina NextSeq 550 flow cell. Concerning the study's data processing: Because only junctional sequences without quality scores were contained in the immunoSEQ output, filtering matching that applied to full-length reads could not be performed. To assign V/J genes and CDR3, sequences were annotated against IMGT germline references using PyIR, a Python wrapper for IgBLAST v1.9. Reads were filtered out if the reads had weak V/J assignments (E-value above 1e-6), no CDR3, stop codons, out-of-frame junctions, or ambiguous translated residues. V3J clonotypes were defined as sequences sharing an identical inferred V gene, J gene, and CDR3 amino acid sequence. Percentage overlap between repertoires was computed as shared unique clonotypes divided by the size of the smaller repertoire. Richness of each repertoire was evaluated using RTK rarefaction, the Chao1 estimator, and Recon v2.1 estimates of unobserved clonotypes. Generation probabilities were computed with OLGA for all TCRbeta clonotypes obtained by the gDNA method from a few donors. TCRdb stores this immuneACCESS table with in-frame sequences only. Part of the clones is absent; in the studies checked, under half of the shortfall reflects unresolved V genes, and no reason is known for the rest. From that table come the V and J calls and clone size; the DNA was used to work out D and trimming. The sample table contains millions of clones; only one count was recorded for less than 95% of them. The top ten clonotypes cover 1.1% of the sample.

The chain employs TRBV4-1 and TRBJ2-2; 10 junctional bases match TRBD2. This sequence originates from a man aged 18 to 29 in good health. The sample taken for sequencing was naive CD8+ T cells sorted from blood. According to the study, the label for this sample's cell subset or site signals: CD45RA+CCR7+. The DNA reads TGCGCCAGCAGCGCCCTATCTAGCGGGAGAGAAACCGGGGAGCTGTTTTTT. Its protein product is CASSALSSGRETGELFF.